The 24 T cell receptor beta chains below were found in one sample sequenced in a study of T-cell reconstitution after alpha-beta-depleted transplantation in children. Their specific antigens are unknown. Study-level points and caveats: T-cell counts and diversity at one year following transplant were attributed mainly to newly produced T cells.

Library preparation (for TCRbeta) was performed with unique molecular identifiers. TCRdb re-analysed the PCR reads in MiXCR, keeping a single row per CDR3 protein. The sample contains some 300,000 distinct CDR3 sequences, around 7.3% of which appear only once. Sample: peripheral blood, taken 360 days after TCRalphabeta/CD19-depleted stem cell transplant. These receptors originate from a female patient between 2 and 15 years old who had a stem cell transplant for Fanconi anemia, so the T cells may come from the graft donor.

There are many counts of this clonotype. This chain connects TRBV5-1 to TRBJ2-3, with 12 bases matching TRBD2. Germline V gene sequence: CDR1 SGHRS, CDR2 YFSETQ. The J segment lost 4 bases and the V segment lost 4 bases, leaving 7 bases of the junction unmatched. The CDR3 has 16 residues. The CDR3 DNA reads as TGCGCCAGCAGCGGCAGACTAGCGGGAGAGGCAGATACGCAGTATTTT. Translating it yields CASSGRLAGEADTQYF.

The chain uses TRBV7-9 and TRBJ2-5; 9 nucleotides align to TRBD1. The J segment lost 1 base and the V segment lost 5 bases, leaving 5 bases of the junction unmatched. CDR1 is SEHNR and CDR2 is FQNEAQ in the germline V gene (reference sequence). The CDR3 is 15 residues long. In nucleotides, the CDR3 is TGTGCCAGCAGCGGACAGGGGCCCATCCAAGAGACCCAGTACTTC. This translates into CASSGQGPIQETQYF.

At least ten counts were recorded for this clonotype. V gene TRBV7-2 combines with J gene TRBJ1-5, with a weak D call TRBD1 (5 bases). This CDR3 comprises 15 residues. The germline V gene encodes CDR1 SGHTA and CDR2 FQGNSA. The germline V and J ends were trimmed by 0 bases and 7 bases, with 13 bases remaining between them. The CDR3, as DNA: TGTGCCAGCAGCTTAGCTCTAGGGGTAGGGCAGCCCCAGCATTTT. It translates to CASSLALGVGQPQHF.

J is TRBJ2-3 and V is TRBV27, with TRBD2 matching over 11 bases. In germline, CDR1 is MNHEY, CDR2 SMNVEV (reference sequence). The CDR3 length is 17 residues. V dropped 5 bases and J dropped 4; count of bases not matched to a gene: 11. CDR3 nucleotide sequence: TGTGCCAGCAGTCCCGCTAGCGGGAGGATGTTGTCAGATACGCAGTATTTT. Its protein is CASSPASGRMLSDTQYF.

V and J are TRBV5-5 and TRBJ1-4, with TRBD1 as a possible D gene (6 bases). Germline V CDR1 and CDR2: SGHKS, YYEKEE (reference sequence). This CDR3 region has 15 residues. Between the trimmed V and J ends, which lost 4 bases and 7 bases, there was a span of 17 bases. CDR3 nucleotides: TGTGCCAGCAGCGACGGGGACAACCGGGGTGAAAAACTGTTTTTT. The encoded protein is CASSDGDNRGEKLFF.

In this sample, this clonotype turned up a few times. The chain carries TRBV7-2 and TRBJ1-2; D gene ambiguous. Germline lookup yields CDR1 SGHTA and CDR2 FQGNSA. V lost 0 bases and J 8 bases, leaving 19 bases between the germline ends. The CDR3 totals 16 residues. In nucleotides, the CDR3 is TGTGCCAGCAGCTTAGCAGAGGTATACCGCTTCGAGGGCTACACCTTC. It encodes CASSLAEVYRFEGYTF.

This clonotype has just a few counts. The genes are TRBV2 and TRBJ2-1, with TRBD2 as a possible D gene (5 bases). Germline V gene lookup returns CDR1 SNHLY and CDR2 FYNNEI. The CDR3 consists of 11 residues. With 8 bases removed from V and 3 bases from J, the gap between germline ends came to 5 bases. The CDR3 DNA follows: TGTGCCAGCCGGGACTACAATGAGCAGTTCTTC. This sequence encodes CASRDYNEQFF.

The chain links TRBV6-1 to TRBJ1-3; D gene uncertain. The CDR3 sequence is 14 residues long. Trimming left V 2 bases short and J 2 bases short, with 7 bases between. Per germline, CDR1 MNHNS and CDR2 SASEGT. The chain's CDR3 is CASSEMNAGNTIYF. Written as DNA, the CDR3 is TGTGCCAGCAGTGAAATGAATGCTGGAAACACCATATATTTT.

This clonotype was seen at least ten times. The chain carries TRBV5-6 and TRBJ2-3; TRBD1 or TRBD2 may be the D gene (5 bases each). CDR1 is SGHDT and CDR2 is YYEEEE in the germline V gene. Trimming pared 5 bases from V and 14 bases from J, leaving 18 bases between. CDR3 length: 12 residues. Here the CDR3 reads CASRLGEGMPYF. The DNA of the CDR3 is TGTGCCAGCAGACTGGGTGAGGGGATGCCGTATTTT.

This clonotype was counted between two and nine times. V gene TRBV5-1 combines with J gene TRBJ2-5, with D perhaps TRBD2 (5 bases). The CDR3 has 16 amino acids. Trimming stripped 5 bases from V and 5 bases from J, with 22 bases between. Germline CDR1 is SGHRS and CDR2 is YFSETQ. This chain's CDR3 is CASSSGNTYPRETQYF. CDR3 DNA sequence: TGCGCCAGCAGTTCGGGGAACACCTACCCCAGGGAGACCCAGTACTTC.

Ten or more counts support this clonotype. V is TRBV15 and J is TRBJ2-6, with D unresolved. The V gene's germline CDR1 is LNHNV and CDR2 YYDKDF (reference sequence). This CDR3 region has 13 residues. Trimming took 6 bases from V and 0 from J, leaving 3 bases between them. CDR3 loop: CATSLSGANVLTF. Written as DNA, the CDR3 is TGTGCCACCAGTCTCTCTGGGGCCAACGTCCTGACTTTC.

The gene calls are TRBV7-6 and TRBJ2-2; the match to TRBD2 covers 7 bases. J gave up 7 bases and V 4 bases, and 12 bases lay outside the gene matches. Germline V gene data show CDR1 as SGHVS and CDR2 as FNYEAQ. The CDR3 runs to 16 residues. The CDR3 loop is CASSSDTGTNFGELFF. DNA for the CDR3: TGTGCCAGCAGCTCCGATACCGGGACTAACTTCGGGGAGCTGTTTTTT.

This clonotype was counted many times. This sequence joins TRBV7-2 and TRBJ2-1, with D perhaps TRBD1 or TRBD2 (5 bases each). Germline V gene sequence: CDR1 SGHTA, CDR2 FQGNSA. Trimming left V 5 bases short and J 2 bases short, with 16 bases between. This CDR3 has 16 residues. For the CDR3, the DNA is TGTGCCAGCAGCCACAACCCGGGACGACCCTACAATGAGCAGTTCTTC. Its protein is CASSHNPGRPYNEQFF.

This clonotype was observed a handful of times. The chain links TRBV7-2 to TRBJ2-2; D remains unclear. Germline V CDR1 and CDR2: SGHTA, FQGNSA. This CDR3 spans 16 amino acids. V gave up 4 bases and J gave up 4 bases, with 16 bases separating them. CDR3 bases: TGTGCCAGCAGCTCCACCCGGGTGGTTGGCACCGGGGAGCTGTTTTTT. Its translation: CASSSTRVVGTGELFF.

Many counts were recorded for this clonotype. The chain's CDR3 is CATSREFGQTNTEAFF. CDR3 nucleotides: TGTGCCACCAGCAGAGAATTCGGACAGACGAACACTGAAGCTTTCTTT. The rearrangement uses TRBV15 and TRBJ1-1, with D perhaps matching TRBD1 (6 bases). Germline V gene lookup returns CDR1 LNHNV and CDR2 YYDKDF (reference sequence). This CDR3 has 16 amino acids. Trimming removed 0 bases at V and 1 base at J, with 12 bases between.

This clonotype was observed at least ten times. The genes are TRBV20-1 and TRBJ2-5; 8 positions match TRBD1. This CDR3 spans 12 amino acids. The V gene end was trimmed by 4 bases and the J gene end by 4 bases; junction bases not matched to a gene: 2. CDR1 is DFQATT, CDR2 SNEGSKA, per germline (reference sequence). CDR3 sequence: CSATGQGETQYF. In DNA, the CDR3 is TGCAGTGCTACTGGACAGGGAGAGACCCAGTACTTC.

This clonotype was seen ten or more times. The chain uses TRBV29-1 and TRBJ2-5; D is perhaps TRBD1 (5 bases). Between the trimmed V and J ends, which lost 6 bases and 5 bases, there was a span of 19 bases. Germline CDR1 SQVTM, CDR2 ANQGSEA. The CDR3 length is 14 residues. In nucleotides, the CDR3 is TGCAGCGTCTCCGAGACCCGGGCAGGGGAGACCCAGTACTTC. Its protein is CSVSETRAGETQYF.

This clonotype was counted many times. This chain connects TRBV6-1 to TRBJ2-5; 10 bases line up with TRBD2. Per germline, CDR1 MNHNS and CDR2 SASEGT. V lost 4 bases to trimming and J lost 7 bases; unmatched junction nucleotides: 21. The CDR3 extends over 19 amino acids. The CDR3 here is CASSGFGTSDYHNRRTQYF. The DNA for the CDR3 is TGTGCCAGCAGTGGGTTCGGGACTAGCGATTATCATAACAGGAGGACCCAGTACTTC.

CDR3 coding DNA: TGTGCCAGCTCACCACCGATCGGAGAACTAACTAGCACAGATACGCAGTATTTT. This gives the protein CASSPPIGELTSTDTQYF. J is TRBJ2-3 and V is TRBV18; D call uncertain. V gave up 0 bases and J gave up 0 bases, with 16 bases separating them. Germline V gives CDR1 KGHSH, CDR2 LQKENI. This CDR3 is built from 18 residues.

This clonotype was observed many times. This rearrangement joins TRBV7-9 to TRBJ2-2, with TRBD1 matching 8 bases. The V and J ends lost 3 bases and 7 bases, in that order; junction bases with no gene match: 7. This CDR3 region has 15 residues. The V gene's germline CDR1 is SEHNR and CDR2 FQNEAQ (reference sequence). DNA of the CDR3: TGTGCCAGCAGCTTCGAATGGACAGGGCGCGGGGAGCTGTTTTTT. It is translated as CASSFEWTGRGELFF.

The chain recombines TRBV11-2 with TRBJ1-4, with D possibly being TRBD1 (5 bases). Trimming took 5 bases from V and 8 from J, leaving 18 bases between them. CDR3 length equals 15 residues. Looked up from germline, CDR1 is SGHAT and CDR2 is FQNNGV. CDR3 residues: CASSPRLGLGEKLFF. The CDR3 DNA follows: TGTGCCAGCAGCCCTCGTTTGGGGCTGGGGGAAAAACTGTTTTTT.

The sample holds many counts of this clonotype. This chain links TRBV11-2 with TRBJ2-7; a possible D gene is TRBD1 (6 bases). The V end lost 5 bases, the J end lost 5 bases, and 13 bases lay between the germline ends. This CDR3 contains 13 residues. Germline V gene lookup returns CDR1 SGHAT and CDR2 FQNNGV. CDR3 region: CASSQQQGNEQYV. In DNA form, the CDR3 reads TGTGCCAGCAGCCAACAACAGGGAAACGAGCAGTACGTC.

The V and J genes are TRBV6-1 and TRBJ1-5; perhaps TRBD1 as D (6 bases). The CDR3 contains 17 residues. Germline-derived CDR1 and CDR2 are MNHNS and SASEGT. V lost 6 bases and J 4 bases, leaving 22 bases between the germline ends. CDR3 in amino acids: CASSLGQGIGGNQPQHF. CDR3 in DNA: TGTGCCAGCAGCCTAGGGCAGGGGATTGGAGGGAATCAGCCCCAGCATTTT.

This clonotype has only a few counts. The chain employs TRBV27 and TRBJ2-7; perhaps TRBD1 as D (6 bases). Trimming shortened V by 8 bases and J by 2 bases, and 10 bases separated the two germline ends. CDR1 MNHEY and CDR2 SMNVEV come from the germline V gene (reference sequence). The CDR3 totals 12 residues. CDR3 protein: CASGDTPYEQYF. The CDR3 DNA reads TGTGCCAGCGGGGACACCCCCTACGAGCAGTACTTC.